These 3 T cell receptor beta chains were all obtained from the same sample, sequenced in a study of blood T cell repertoires in COVID-19 (dated by TCRdb to 2020 to 2022). The method behind the library was the immunoSEQ multiplex PCR assay. Entries here come from immuneACCESS through TCRdb and include only in-frame sequences with V and J called. Some clones fail to appear in such tables; in the studies checked, an unresolved V gene covers under half of the shortfall, and the cause of the remainder is unknown. The sample table lists 200,000 to 300,000 clones, around four fifths of them with a count of one. Less than 5% of the sample is in the top ten clones. Sequenced: peripheral blood. These receptors all come from a man in his 60s with acute or convalescent COVID-19.

The chain combines TRBV7-9 with TRBJ2-5; 14 nucleotides match TRBD2. CDR1 is SEHNR, CDR2 FQNEAQ, per germline (reference sequence). The V and J ends lost 8 bases and 5 bases, in that order; junction bases with no gene match: 13. The CDR3 consists of 17 residues. In DNA, the CDR3 is TGTGCCAGCCGCGGGTTCGGGACTAGCGGGAGTTCGGAGACCCAGTACTTC. This gives the protein CASRGFGTSGSSETQYF. Full variable domain (missing parts from reference TRBV7-9 and TRBJ2-5): DTGVSQNPRHKITKRGQNVTFRCDPISEHNRLYWYRQTLGQGPEFLTYFQNEAQLEKSRLLSDRFSAERPKGSFSTLEIQRTEQGDSAMYLCASRGFGTSGSSETQYFGPGTRLLVL.

The rearrangement joins TRBV5-8 to TRBJ2-5, with D possibly being TRBD1 (6 bases). This CDR3 contains 15 residues. V gave up 4 bases and J gave up 1 base, with 14 bases separating them. Per the germline V gene, CDR1 is SGHTS and CDR2 is YDEGEE. The DNA for the CDR3 is TGTGCCAGCAGCATCGGACAGAACCTCCAAGAGACCCAGTACTTC. It yields the protein CASSIGQNLQETQYF.

V gene TRBV5-1 combines with J gene TRBJ2-3; TRBD2 agrees at 13 bases. V shed 2 bases and J 6 bases; nucleotides not matched to a gene: 9. Germline CDR1 is SGHRS and CDR2 is YFSETQ. The CDR3 is 17 amino acids. CDR3 nucleotide sequence: TGCGCCAGCAGCTTCGCCGAACTAGCGGGGGGGGCTGATACGCAGTATTTT. It encodes CASSFAELAGGADTQYF.